Given below is one T cell receptor beta chain in context. This clonotype was seen only a few times. Its antigen is currently not known. Base qualities are not recorded, but no much larger clone differs from it by a single base. The library was built by means of PCR. Data came from an Illumina HiSeq 2500. Molecular barcoding was employed in the preparation of TCR libraries, with unique molecular identifiers being used to normalize TCRbeta repertoire quantification. The public reads were reanalyzed by TCRdb: fastp trimming at Q25, MiXCR alignment, in-frame beta chains only. Rows with one shared CDR3 protein collapse into an entry with the most common genes and DNA. The sample includes about 230,000 distinct CDR3 sequences, with about 12% observed a single time. Roughly 2.8% of the sample goes to the ten largest clones. These data come from a study of T-cell reconstitution after alpha-beta-depleted transplantation in children (dated by TCRdb to about 2016). Some background on the complete study: The study quantitatively tracked T-cell immune reconstitution after TCRalphabeta/CD19-depleted allogeneic hematopoietic cell transplantation in children using TCR repertoire profiling.

The germline V gene (reference sequence) provides CDR1 DFQATT and CDR2 SNEGSKA. CDR3 length: 17 amino acids, cysteine to phenylalanine. Left in the record is the CDR3 DNA by itself, 51 bases read in frame from the first base. At the junction V is shortened by 1 base and J by 1 base; bases outside the gene matches: 9. The TCR sequence derives from a human donor who donated a stem cell graft to a child with acute lymphoblastic leukemia. The specimen comprised PBMCs from the stem cell graft donor, sampled from the stem cell graft. This chain joins TRBV20-1 to TRBJ2-2; 7 bases in between match TRBD2. The sequenced DNA is TGCAGTGCTAGAGGGCCCTGGGGCGGGAGGAACACCGGGGAGCTGTTTTTT. This is translated as CSARGPWGGRNTGELFF.